The clone carrying this T cell receptor beta chain has ten or more counts. The target antigen is unknown. TCRdb reprocessed the multiplex PCR reads via MiXCR and lists one record per CDR3 protein. This sample has approximately 89,000 distinct CDR3 sequences; roughly 30% occur once, and the top ten carry 8.1%. The data belong to a study of breast tumors, draining lymph nodes, adjacent tissues. The study's findings and limits: Compared with lymph nodes, tumors were less diverse; compared with nontumor tissue, more. Compared with basal-like, luminal-like tumors shared significantly more repertoire with nontumor tissue. Most tumor T cells seemingly derive from lymph node, then expand in tumor.

Breast cancer patients provided tissue from their axillary draining lymph nodes. The receptor was isolated from a female donor with breast cancer. Some clones in this sample may be carry-over from other donors' samples. The sequencing sample was made of axillary lymph node tissue.

The CDR3 DNA is TGTGCCAGCAGCTCAACAGGGACGGCGACCCAGTACTTC. Translated: CASSSTGTATQYF. V is TRBV5-6 and J is TRBJ2-5; D is perhaps TRBD1 (6 bases). The V end lost 3 bases, the J end lost 7 bases, and 13 bases lay between the germline ends. The CDR3 runs 13 residues. The germline V gene has CDR1 SGHDT and CDR2 YYEEEE.